The sample holds one count of the clone carrying this TCR beta chain. What it recognizes is unknown. The data were obtained in a study of a mutant IDH1 vaccine in newly diagnosed glioma. J gave up 4 bases and V 0 bases, and 12 bases lay outside the gene matches. CDR3 length equals 18 residues. The germline V gene encodes CDR1 SGDLS and CDR2 YYNGEE. Clones were sequenced by immunoSEQ multiplex PCR, and TCRdb holds only the in-frame ones, with some missing. The sample includes around 41,000 clones, around 81% of them seen just once. Specified time point: week 23, last vaccination. The vaccine gave 300 ug of a 20-mer mutant IDH1 peptide subcutaneously per dose.

The sequencing used PBMCs, collected from a glioma patient whose treatment included an IDH1 peptide vaccine. The chain recombines TRBV9 with TRBJ2-5; 10 bases fit TRBD1. This receptor was identified in a woman in her thirties or forties with glioma. Some clones in this sample may be carry-over from other donors' samples. In DNA, the CDR3 is TGTGCCAGCAGCGTAGGCCGGACAGGGGGAATTGGGGGAGAGACCCAGTACTTC. Translating gives CASSVGRTGGIGGETQYF.